This record concerns one T cell receptor (beta chain) sequence. The data derive from a study of T cell clones after liver transplantation. Sequenced by immunoSEQ multiplex PCR; TCRdb stores in-frame clones only, minus some. The table has around 70,000 clones, nearly 95% seen once. There are 14 residues in the CDR3. CDR1 and CDR2 from the germline V gene are LNHDA and SQIVND (reference sequence). Trimming left V 5 bases short and J 5 bases short, with 13 bases between. The chain combines TRBV19 with TRBJ1-5; no firm D call. This TCR was recovered from a human patient who received a liver transplant. Certain T cells may be donor cells from the graft. Sequenced material: CD4+ T cells from blood, taken approximately 27 months after liver transplant. The CDR3 DNA follows: TGTGCCAGTAGTTTTAGCGCGAACCATCAGCCCCAGCATTTT. Encoded protein: CASSFSANHQPQHF.